This is a list of T cell receptor beta chains from one sample in a study of identical twins. TCRdb re-derived calls from the 5' RACE reads in MiXCR, one entry per CDR3 protein. There are just under 550,000 distinct CDR3 sequences in the sample; 15% occur only once, and 0.44% lies in the top ten. This same sample was also taken into another study, of yellow fever vaccine responses in identical twins.

The sequenced sample consisted of CD4+ T cells sorted from blood. The receptors were gathered from a woman aged 18-29 years in good health. Each CDR3 is given with its conserved first and last residue. A D gene is named only where the DNA matches it firmly. Size is omitted from some rows. Given values are once, few, many or a class for expanded clones.

v_call	j_call	d_call	clone_size	cdr3_nt	cdr3_aa
TRBV20-1	TRBJ2-2	-	many	TGCAGTGCTAGAGATCGGCAGACTGTCCGGGGGGAGCTGTTTTTT	CSARDRQTVRGELFF
TRBV20-1	TRBJ2-3	TRBD2	few	TGCAGTGCAGCAACTAGCGGGGGGTCGGATACGCAGTATTTT	CSAATSGGSDTQYF
TRBV27	TRBJ1-5	TRBD1	many	TGTGCCAGCAGTAAAGGGACAGGGCCTTCCAATCAGCCCCAGCATTTT	CASSKGTGPSNQPQHF
TRBV4-1	TRBJ1-5	TRBD1	-	TGCGCCAGCAGCCAGGAAGACAGGGGGTATCAGCCCCAGCATTTT	CASSQEDRGYQPQHF
TRBV10-3	TRBJ2-1	TRBD2	-	TGTGCCATCAGTGAGAGACTAGCGGGAGTCAATGAGCAGTTCTTC	CAISERLAGVNEQFF
TRBV10-3	TRBJ2-4	-	many	TGTGCCATCGGGGACGGAAACATTCAGTACTTC	CAIGDGNIQYF
TRBV29-1	TRBJ1-1	TRBD1	many	TGCAGCGTAAGACAGGGGGCGGTTGAAGCTTTCTTT	CSVRQGAVEAFF
TRBV29-1	TRBJ2-5	-	-	TGCAGCGTTGGGACAGCCAAAGAGACCCAGTACTTC	CSVGTAKETQYF
TRBV20-1	TRBJ1-5	-	-	TGCAGTGGACAGGAGAGCAATCAGCCCCAGCATTTT	CSGQESNQPQHF
TRBV6-5	TRBJ2-6	-	-	TGTGCCAGCAGTTATTGGGGGTGGTCTGGGGCCAACGTCCTGACTTTC	CASSYWGWSGANVLTF
TRBV5-5	TRBJ1-4	-	few	TGTGCCAGCAGCTTGCTACTCGGTGAAAAACTGTTTTTT	CASSLLLGEKLFF
TRBV5-1	TRBJ1-6	-	-	TGCGCCAGCAGCCTAGACCCTACAGGGCGTGGGAATAATTCACCCCTCCACTTT	CASSLDPTGRGNNSPLHF
TRBV5-5	TRBJ2-3	TRBD1	many	TGTGCCAGCAGTCCACGCTGGACAGGGACAGATACGCAGTATTTT	CASSPRWTGTDTQYF
TRBV5-3	TRBJ2-1	TRBD2	-	TGTGCCAGGGGCCCCGGGACTAGCGGGAGCACTGAGCAGTTCTTC	CARGPGTSGSTEQFF
TRBV3-1	TRBJ2-1	TRBD2	few	TGTGCCAGCAGCAAGGAGGGACTAGCGGGAGATCTTGGTGAGCAGTTCTTC	CASSKEGLAGDLGEQFF
TRBV3-1	TRBJ1-2	TRBD1	many	TGTGCCAGCAGCCAGGGACAGGAGGTCTATGGCTACACCTTC	CASSQGQEVYGYTF
TRBV7-6	TRBJ2-2	-	few	TGTGCCAGCAGCTTAACAGACCCGAGGACCGGGGAGCTGTTTTTT	CASSLTDPRTGELFF
TRBV12-3/TRBV12-4	TRBJ1-2	TRBD1	-	TGTGCCAGCACATTAAGACAGGGAGACGGCTACACCTTC	CASTLRQGDGYTF
TRBV3-1	TRBJ1-2	TRBD1	few	TGTGCCAGCAGCCAAGGCAGGGGGCCGCGGGGCTACACCTTC	CASSQGRGPRGYTF
TRBV21-1	TRBJ2-5	-	-	TGTGCCAGCAGCCGATGCATAGCGGCCGTTAAGTACTTC	CASSRCIAAVKYF
TRBV6-5	TRBJ2-2	-	few	TGTGCCAGCAGTTACAACCCCGAAAGAGGAGGGGAGCTGTTTTTT	CASSYNPERGGELFF
TRBV28	TRBJ2-2	TRBD2	-	TGTGCCAGCAGTTCCGGGGGACTAGCGGGGCCGAACACCGGGGAGCTGTTTTTT	CASSSGGLAGPNTGELFF
TRBV15	TRBJ2-2	TRBD2	-	TGTGCCACCAGCAGAGGGGGAGGGGACACCGGGGAGCTGTTTTTT	CATSRGGGDTGELFF
TRBV5-1	TRBJ2-3	TRBD1	-	TGCGCCAGCAGCTTCACTATTGGGACAGGGACCACAGATACGCAGTATTTT	CASSFTIGTGTTDTQYF
TRBV9	TRBJ2-2	TRBD2	once	TGTGCCAGCAGCGTGGGACTAGCGGCGTTAACCGGGGAGCTGTTTTTT	CASSVGLAALTGELFF
TRBV24-1	TRBJ2-5	TRBD1	-	TGTGCCACCAGTGATCGGGGACAGGGCCAAGAGACCCAGTACTTC	CATSDRGQGQETQYF
TRBV5-1	TRBJ2-2	TRBD2	-	TGCGCCAGCAGCTTGACTAGCGGGGCCCGCGGGGAGCTGTTTTTT	CASSLTSGARGELFF
TRBV12-3/TRBV12-4	TRBJ2-1	TRBD2	few	TGTGCCAGCAGTTCCACCCCCCGTCTAGCGGGAGTCATCAATGAGCAGTTCTTC	CASSSTPRLAGVINEQFF
TRBV27	TRBJ2-7	TRBD2	-	TGTGCCAGCAGTTCCAGACTAGCGGTCCTCTCCTACGAGCAGTACTTC	CASSSRLAVLSYEQYF
TRBV5-1	TRBJ2-7	-	many	TGCGCCAGCAGCTTGGTCACGGGCGGCTACGAGCAGTACTTC	CASSLVTGGYEQYF
TRBV5-1	TRBJ2-7	TRBD1	few	TGCGCCAGCAGCGGACTGGACAGGGGGGACTACGAGCAGTACTTC	CASSGLDRGDYEQYF
TRBV20-1	TRBJ1-5	-	few	TGCAGTGCTAGAGATCTGAGAGACCAGCCCCAGCATTTT	CSARDLRDQPQHF
TRBV3-1	TRBJ1-2	-	few	TGTGCCAGCAGCCCCACTCCCCTGTCGGGGGCTGTCACCTTC	CASSPTPLSGAVTF
TRBV5-1	TRBJ2-7	-	few	TGCGCCAGCAGCTTGTTCAGCGGGACAAACTACGAGCAGTACTTC	CASSLFSGTNYEQYF
TRBV29-1	TRBJ2-5	TRBD1	many	TGCAGCGTTGGGACAGGCGGTGGGGAGACCCAGTACTTC	CSVGTGGGETQYF
TRBV5-1	TRBJ2-1	-	few	TGCGCCAGCAGCTCTGAGCCCACCCGGACGGTCTCCTACAATGAGCAGTTCTTC	CASSSEPTRTVSYNEQFF
TRBV20-1	TRBJ2-1	TRBD1	many	TGCAGTGCTGGGGACAGCTACAATGAGCAGTTCTTC	CSAGDSYNEQFF
TRBV11-2	TRBJ1-4	-	few	TGTGCCAGCAGCTTAGGGCAGCTACAACTTGGTGAAAAACTGTTTTTT	CASSLGQLQLGEKLFF
TRBV3-1	TRBJ2-1	TRBD2	few	TGTGCCAGCAGCCAACCAAGGGCCCGGGAGGGCAATGAGCAGTTCTTC	CASSQPRAREGNEQFF
TRBV20-1	TRBJ2-2	-	few	TGCAGTGCTGTACACCCTGGGGGGCGGGACGGGGAGCTGTTTTTT	CSAVHPGGRDGELFF
TRBV12-3/TRBV12-4	TRBJ2-3	-	many	TGTGCCAGCTGCCTAGAACGAATCATAGGAGATACGCAGTATTTT	CASCLERIIGDTQYF
TRBV7-9	TRBJ2-1	-	-	TGTGCCAGCAGCTTATTCGCCATGGATGAGCAGTTCTTC	CASSLFAMDEQFF
TRBV25-1	TRBJ2-7	TRBD1	few	TGTGCCAGCAGTGAGCAAGGGACAGGCTCCTACGAGCAGTACTTC	CASSEQGTGSYEQYF
TRBV13	TRBJ2-5	-	once	TGTGCCACCTCTAGGGCGGGAAGGCAAGAGACCCAGTACTTC	CATSRAGRQETQYF
TRBV7-9	TRBJ2-7	-	-	TGTGCCAGCAGCTTAGCGGGGAACTACGAGCAGTACTTC	CASSLAGNYEQYF
TRBV20-1	TRBJ2-1	TRBD1	few	TGCAGTGCTCCCCCCCCGGGACAGGATTATGAGCAGTTCTTC	CSAPPPGQDYEQFF
TRBV10-3	TRBJ2-1	-	-	TGTGCCATCAGTGATCGGGCCGGGGCCTACAATGAGCAGTTCTTC	CAISDRAGAYNEQFF
TRBV12-3/TRBV12-4	TRBJ2-5	TRBD1	-	TGTGCCAGCAGTCTAACGACAGGGCCCGAGACCCAGTACTTC	CASSLTTGPETQYF
TRBV3-1	TRBJ2-7	-	many	TGTGCCAGCAGCCACTCCTACGAGCAGTACTTC	CASSHSYEQYF
TRBV10-3	TRBJ2-1	-	few	TGTGCCATCAGTTCCTCGCGGGACAATGAGCAGTTCTTC	CAISSSRDNEQFF
TRBV3-1	TRBJ2-5	-	once	TGTGCCAGCAGCCGGAGGGGCCGGGGACAAGGGACCCAGTACTTC	CASSRRGRGQGTQYF
TRBV20-1	TRBJ2-1	TRBD2	few	TGCAGTCCACTCATCGGAGCGGGAGGTCAGAATGAGCAGTTCTTC	CSPLIGAGGQNEQFF
TRBV11-2	TRBJ2-2	-	-	TGTGCCAGCAGCTTAAATAGACCCGGGGAGCTGTTTTTT	CASSLNRPGELFF
TRBV7-8	TRBJ2-7	TRBD1	many	TGTGCCAGCAGCTTGTACAGGGGTTCCTACGAGCAGTACTTC	CASSLYRGSYEQYF
TRBV15	TRBJ2-3	-	many	TGTGCCACCAGCCCGTTTGGGTACACAGATACGCAGTATTTT	CATSPFGYTDTQYF
TRBV5-1	TRBJ2-1	TRBD2	-	TGCGCCAGCAGGTCCGGGACTAGCGAATTCAATGAGCAGTTCTTC	CASRSGTSEFNEQFF
TRBV20-1	TRBJ2-1	TRBD2	few	TGCAGTGCTCGACTAGCGGGAGACTCCTACAATGAGCAGTTCTTC	CSARLAGDSYNEQFF
TRBV2	TRBJ2-2	TRBD1	-	TGTGCCAGCAGTGAAGACTGGGCAGGGGGCGGGGAGCTGTTTTTT	CASSEDWAGGGELFF
TRBV7-9	TRBJ1-2	-	few	TGTGCCAGCAGCTTAAAGGGAGCCGGTTATGGCTACACCTTC	CASSLKGAGYGYTF